These 22 T cell receptor beta chains originate from one sample sequenced in a study of CD8 T cells in ankylosing spondylitis. TCRdb fed the 5' RACE reads into MiXCR, producing one record per CDR3 protein. Of fewer than 35,000 distinct CDR3 sequences in the sample, 13% to 15% were seen once. Specimen: blood. These receptors were obtained from a male donor with ankylosing spondylitis or in good health (not recorded which).

This clonotype was seen only a few times. CDR3 region: CASSLEQANTEAFF. The CDR3 DNA sequence: TGCGCCAGCAGCTTGGAACAGGCGAACACTGAAGCTTTCTTT. The V and J genes are TRBV5-1 and TRBJ1-1, with D perhaps TRBD1 (5 bases). Trimming stripped 0 bases from V and 1 base from J, with 7 bases between. Germline CDR1 reads SGHRS; CDR2 reads YFSETQ. The CDR3 is 14 residues long.

This clonotype has ten or more counts. The chain couples TRBV5-5 to TRBJ2-3; 8 nucleotides agree with TRBD2. The CDR3 is made up of 16 amino acids. Trimming cost V 3 bases and J 2 bases; bases outside gene matches: 8. Germline loops: CDR1 SGHKS, CDR2 YYEKEE (reference sequence). CDR3 DNA: TGTGCCAGCAGCTCTCTGGGCGGGGGGCCCACAGATACGCAGTATTTT. Translation gives CASSSLGGGPTDTQYF.

J is TRBJ1-1 and V is TRBV28; tentatively, D is TRBD1 (5 bases). V lost 4 bases and J 0 bases, leaving 18 bases between the germline ends. CDR3 length: 17 amino acids. The V gene's germline CDR1 is MDHEN and CDR2 SYDVKM. CDR3 in amino acids: CASSSVPGPDMNTEAFF. The DNA for the CDR3 is TGTGCCAGCAGTTCTGTACCGGGACCAGATATGAACACTGAAGCTTTCTTT.

This clonotype has more than one count but fewer than ten. The CDR3 sequence is CASSSKTDTEAFF. The DNA for the CDR3 is TGCGCCAGCAGCTCCAAGACAGACACTGAAGCTTTCTTT. This chain links TRBV5-1 with TRBJ1-1; tentatively, D is TRBD1 (5 bases). CDR1 SGHRS and CDR2 YFSETQ come from the germline V gene. With 3 bases removed from V and 3 bases from J, the gap between germline ends came to 9 bases. The CDR3 is made up of 13 amino acids.

This clonotype was counted only a few times. The V gene is TRBV12-3 or TRBV12-4, the J gene TRBJ2-1; 12 bases line up with TRBD2. V gave up 6 bases and J gave up 4 bases; unmatched junction bases: 4. The CDR3 runs 15 residues. CDR3 protein: CASRRLAGEYNEQFF. The CDR3 DNA reads as TGTGCCAGCAGGAGACTAGCGGGAGAGTACAATGAGCAGTTCTTC.

This clonotype occurred a few times. The rearrangement uses TRBV27 and TRBJ2-3; D unclear. Trimming shortened V by 5 bases and J by 5 bases, and 14 bases separated the two germline ends. This CDR3 is 14 amino acids long. Germline assignment: CDR1 MNHEY and CDR2 SMNVEV (reference sequence). CDR3 in amino acids: CASSPHDRRDTQYF. The CDR3 coding sequence is TGTGCCAGCAGTCCTCACGATCGGAGAGATACGCAGTATTTT.

The gene calls are TRBV25-1 and TRBJ2-5; D is perhaps TRBD1 (6 bases). The V gene's germline CDR1 is MGHDK and CDR2 SYGVNS. This CDR3 has 13 amino acids. With 6 bases removed from V and 4 bases from J, the gap between germline ends came to 12 bases. The CDR3 protein is CASSRTGLETQYF. The CDR3 DNA is TGTGCCAGCAGCCGAACAGGGCTAGAGACCCAGTACTTC.

The chain employs TRBV20-1 and TRBJ1-1, with D perhaps TRBD1 (5 bases). This CDR3 is 14 amino acids long. The V end was cut by 0 bases, the J end by 5 bases, with 13 bases between. Germline assignment: CDR1 DFQATT and CDR2 SNEGSKA (reference sequence). The CDR3 DNA follows: TGCAGTGCTAGAGATCTGGACATTACTACTGAAGCTTTCTTT. Its translation is CSARDLDITTEAFF.

There are a few counts of this clonotype. The V gene is TRBV27, the J gene TRBJ2-2; D gene uncertain. CDR1 is MNHEY, CDR2 SMNVEV, per germline (reference sequence). The CDR3 spans 14 residues. The V and J ends lost 6 bases and 0 bases respectively, with 8 bases between them. DNA of the CDR3: TGTGCCAGCAGCCGTAAACCGAACACCGGGGAGCTGTTTTTT. It is translated as CASSRKPNTGELFF.

The gene calls are TRBV7-2 and TRBJ2-1; 10 positions match TRBD1. This CDR3 comprises 15 residues. Trimming took 4 bases from V and 3 from J; bases not matched to a gene: 3. Germline CDR1 SGHTA, CDR2 FQGNSA. The DNA of the CDR3 is TGTGCCAGCAGCTACGGACAGGGGGACTACAATGAGCAGTTCTTC. Residues: CASSYGQGDYNEQFF.

The V call is TRBV20-1, the J call TRBJ1-4, with a tentative D call TRBD1 (5 bases). CDR1 and CDR2 (germline): DFQATT, SNEGSKA (reference sequence). CDR3 length: 12 amino acids. V was cut by 3 bases and J by 7 bases, with 9 bases left in between. The CDR3 sequence: CSASTGPEKLFF. CDR3 bases: TGCAGTGCTAGTACGGGACCTGAAAAACTGTTTTTT.

V and J are TRBV7-2 and TRBJ1-1; TRBD1 agrees at 12 bases. Germline CDR1 is SGHTA and CDR2 is FQGNSA. The CDR3 contains 16 residues. V lost 2 bases, J lost 4 bases, and 5 bases stayed unmatched. The CDR3, as DNA: TGTGCCAGCAGCTTAAGGGGGACAGGGGGCGGCACTGAAGCTTTCTTT. It translates to CASSLRGTGGGTEAFF.

This clonotype has just a few counts. The CDR3 sequence: CASSAPGLVGRNEQFF. Here the CDR3 DNA reads TGTGCCAGCAGCGCCCCCGGACTTGTCGGGAGGAATGAGCAGTTCTTC. The rearrangement links TRBV2 to TRBJ2-1, with 7 bases identical to TRBD2. V lost 6 bases to trimming and J lost 7 bases; unmatched junction nucleotides: 15. The CDR3 spans 16 residues. Germline CDR1 reads SNHLY; CDR2 reads FYNNEI.

A few counts support this clonotype. The J gene is TRBJ2-7, the V gene TRBV28; no firm D call. Trimming stripped 4 bases from V and 6 bases from J, with 7 bases between. Germline V lookup: CDR1 MDHEN, CDR2 SYDVKM. This CDR3 is built from 11 residues. The CDR3 sequence is CASSSAGEQYV. The CDR3 nucleotides are TGTGCCAGCAGTTCAGCAGGCGAGCAGTACGTC.

The chain employs TRBV2 and TRBJ2-3; D is unresolved. The CDR3 covers 16 residues. The germline V and J ends were trimmed by 4 bases and 4 bases, with 18 bases remaining between them. The germline V gene encodes CDR1 SNHLY and CDR2 FYNNEI. CDR3 loop: CASSGLSLSSPDTQYF. CDR3 DNA sequence: TGTGCCAGCAGTGGCCTTTCGCTATCCTCCCCAGATACGCAGTATTTT.

This clonotype was counted between two and nine times. V gene TRBV28 combines with J gene TRBJ2-1; 10 bases match TRBD2. Losses at the gene ends were 8 bases for V and 0 bases for J; bases not matched to a gene: 16. This CDR3 spans 19 amino acids. Germline V gene sequence: CDR1 MDHEN, CDR2 SYDVKM. The CDR3 is CASVPSGLAGVSSYNEQFF. For the CDR3, the DNA is TGTGCCAGCGTCCCCTCCGGCCTAGCGGGGGTCAGCTCCTACAATGAGCAGTTCTTC.

This chain connects TRBV3-1 to TRBJ2-3; 8 bases are a match to TRBD2. The CDR3 covers 15 residues. From germline, CDR1 is LGHDT and CDR2 YNNKEL (reference sequence). V lost 6 bases, J lost 2 bases, and 7 bases stayed unmatched. This CDR3 reads CASSPGTRDTDTQYF. CDR3 DNA sequence: TGTGCCAGCAGTCCCGGGACTAGGGACACAGATACGCAGTATTTT.

In this sample, this clonotype turned up a few times. The rearrangement joins TRBV29-1 to TRBJ2-7; D could derive from TRBD1 or TRBD2 (5 bases each). The CDR3 length is 13 residues. Germline CDR1 and CDR2: SQVTM and ANQGSEA. The V and J ends lost 4 bases and 2 bases respectively, with 12 bases between them. The CDR3 bases are TGCAGCGTTGGGGACCCCAGCCCCTACGAGCAGTACTTC. Its protein is CSVGDPSPYEQYF.

CDR3 residues: CASSELHPSNTGELFF. The CDR3, as DNA: TGTGCCAGCAGTGAACTACACCCCTCGAACACCGGGGAGCTGTTTTTT. This rearrangement joins TRBV6-1 to TRBJ2-2, with unresolved D. CDR1 is MNHNS, CDR2 SASEGT, per germline. The V and J ends lost 2 bases and 0 bases respectively, with 10 bases between them. The CDR3 is 16 amino acids.

V usage is TRBV4-3 and J usage is TRBJ2-2, with 9 bases that match TRBD2. CDR1 LGHNA and CDR2 YSLEER come from the germline V gene. CDR3 length equals 17 residues. Unmatched junction bases numbered 8, after V lost 1 base and J lost 5 bases. In DNA, the CDR3 is TGCGCCAGCAGCCAAGGACTGGCCAGCGGGAGGACCGGGGAGCTGTTTTTT. Translation: CASSQGLASGRTGELFF.

The chain links TRBV29-1 to TRBJ2-7; D ambiguous. Looked up from germline, CDR1 is SQVTM and CDR2 is ANQGSEA. V lost 5 bases to trimming and J lost 1 base, with 9 bases between them. This CDR3 comprises 12 residues. CDR3: CSVRLESYEQYF. The CDR3 DNA sequence: TGCAGCGTTCGGTTAGAGTCCTACGAGCAGTACTTC.

DNA of the CDR3: TGTGCCAGCAGTCCTCCGGGACTAGCGGGAGTAAACATTCAGTACTTC. Amino acids: CASSPPGLAGVNIQYF. The rearrangement links TRBV28 to TRBJ2-4, with 14 bases matching TRBD2. The V and J ends lost 5 bases and 6 bases, in that order; junction bases with no gene match: 6. CDR3 size: 16 residues. CDR1 and CDR2 (germline): MDHEN, SYDVKM. The full variable domain, completed using reference TRBV28 and TRBJ2-4, is DVKVTQSSRYLVKRTGEKVFLECVQDMDHENMFWYRQDPGLGLRLIYFSYDVKMKEKGDIPEGYSVSREKKERFSLILESASTNQTSMYLCASSPPGLAGVNIQYFGAGTRLSVL.